This T cell receptor beta chain is drawn from a study of blood T cell repertoires in COVID-19. At the level of the study: Acute and convalescent COVID-19 specimens originated in the United States, Italy and Spain. Sources were T cells, B-cell-depleted T cells, or PBMCs; the material itself was cDNA or gDNA.

The germline gives CDR1 MGHRA, CDR2 YSYEKL. There are 17 residues in the CDR3. The J segment lost 2 bases and the V segment lost 1 base, leaving 6 bases of the junction unmatched. Per the authors' pipeline: Estimation of nucleated cell counts relied on the amplification of reference gene primers. Sequencing was performed with immunoSEQ multiplex PCR; in TCRdb, only in-frame clones are kept and a portion is missing. V and J calls and clone size are those listed in that table; D and trimming were worked out from the DNA. The sample has 650,000 to 800,000 clones, around 89% seen once. The chain couples TRBV4-1 to TRBJ1-5; 9 bases map to TRBD1. The sequenced sample was peripheral blood. This receptor was obtained from a woman between 18 and 30 years old with acute or convalescent COVID-19. The CDR3 spells CASSQVAGQGGNQPQHF. CDR3 sequence (DNA): TGCGCCAGCAGCCAAGTAGCGGGACAGGGCGGCAATCAGCCCCAGCATTTT.